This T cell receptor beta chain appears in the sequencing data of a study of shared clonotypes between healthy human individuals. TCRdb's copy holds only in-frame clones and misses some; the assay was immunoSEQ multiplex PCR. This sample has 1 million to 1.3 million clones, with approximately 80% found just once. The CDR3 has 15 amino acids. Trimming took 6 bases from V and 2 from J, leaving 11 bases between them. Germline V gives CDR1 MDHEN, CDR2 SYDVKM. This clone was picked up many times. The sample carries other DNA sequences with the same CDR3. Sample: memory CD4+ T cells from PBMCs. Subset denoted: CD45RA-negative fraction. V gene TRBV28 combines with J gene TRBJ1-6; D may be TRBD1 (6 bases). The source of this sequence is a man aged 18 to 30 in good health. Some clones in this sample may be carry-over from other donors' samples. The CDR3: CASRPTGTYNSPLHF. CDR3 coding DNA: TGTGCCAGCAGGCCAACAGGGACCTATAATTCACCCCTCCACTTT.